This T cell receptor beta chain was found in a study of PD-1 blockade in mismatch repair-deficient tumors. TCRdb's table, derived via immunoSEQ multiplex PCR, lists solely in-frame clones and lacks some. This sample has around 9,200 clones, with roughly 90% found just once. This CDR3 region has 15 residues. Trimming left V 0 bases short and J 4 bases short, with 10 bases between. Looked up from germline, CDR1 is LNHNV and CDR2 is YYDKDF (reference sequence). This clone was picked up a small number of times. Its antigen is not known. The time point denotes: approximately 10-day in vitro stimulation with candidate mutation-associated neoantigen peptide 1. Each of six or seven ELISpot-reactive candidate peptides was used for approximately eleven-day stimulation.

The rearrangement joins TRBV15 to TRBJ1-3; D gene ambiguous. This sequence was found in an adult with mismatch repair-deficient cancer. Source: cells cultured in vitro, taken from a patient treated with pembrolizumab. CDR3 sequence reads: CATSRDLGYGNTIYF. In DNA, the CDR3 is TGTGCCACCAGCAGAGATCTGGGGTACGGAAACACCATATATTTT.